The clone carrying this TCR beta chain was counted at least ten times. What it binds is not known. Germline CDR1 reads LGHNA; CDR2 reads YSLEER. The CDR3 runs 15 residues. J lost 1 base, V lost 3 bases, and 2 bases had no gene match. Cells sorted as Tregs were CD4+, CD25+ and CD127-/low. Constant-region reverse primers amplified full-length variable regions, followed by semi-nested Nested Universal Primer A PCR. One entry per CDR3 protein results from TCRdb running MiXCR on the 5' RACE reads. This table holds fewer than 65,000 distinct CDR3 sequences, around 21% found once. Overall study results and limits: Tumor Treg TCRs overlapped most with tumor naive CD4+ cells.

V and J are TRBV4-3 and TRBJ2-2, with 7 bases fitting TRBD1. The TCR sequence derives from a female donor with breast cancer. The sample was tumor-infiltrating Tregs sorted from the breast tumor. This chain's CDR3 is CASSHGQVNTGELFF. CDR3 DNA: TGCGCCAGCAGCCACGGACAGGTGAACACCGGGGAGCTGTTTTTT.